This T cell receptor (beta chain) was identified in a study of blood T cell repertoires in COVID-19. Across the whole study: Material from acute and convalescent COVID-19 was sourced from the United States, Italy and Spain. In each case, the material was cDNA or gDNA derived from T cells, B-cell-depleted T cells, or PBMCs.

In the original analysis: Amplification with reference gene primers provided the estimates of nucleated cell counts. Assay: immunoSEQ multiplex PCR; the TCRdb copy retains only in-frame clones and omits some. The DNA gave D and trimming, while V, J and clone size come from that table. In the table there are some 50,000 clones, roughly 84% of which are singletons. V dropped 3 bases and J dropped 10 bases, with 19 bases sitting between them. The CDR3 is 16 residues long. Germline values: CDR1 KGHSH, CDR2 LQKENI. This receptor was obtained from a man aged 50-60 years with acute or convalescent COVID-19. The sequencing sample was made of peripheral blood. This sequence joins TRBV18 and TRBJ1-6, with D possibly TRBD1 on 6 matching bases. The CDR3 loop is CASSPTATTGSSPLHF. The CDR3 DNA follows: TGTGCCAGCTCACCCACGGCCACGACAGGATCCTCACCCCTCCACTTT.